Each of the 24 T cell receptor beta chains below was sequenced from the same sample in a study of blood T cell repertoires in COVID-19. Sequencing was performed with immunoSEQ multiplex PCR; in TCRdb, only in-frame clones are kept and a portion is missing. The sample records some 260,000 clones, about 91% being singletons. The sequenced sample was peripheral blood. The receptor set was obtained from a woman aged 25 to 39 with COVID-19, enrolled during active disease.

The rearrangement joins TRBV29-1 to TRBJ1-1; D uncertain. CDR1 is SQVTM and CDR2 is ANQGSEA in the germline V gene. The V end lost 1 base, the J end lost 1 base, and 7 bases lay between the germline ends. This CDR3 spans 13 amino acids. In DNA form, the CDR3 reads TGCAGCGTTGAAGGGGAGGGGAACACTGAAGCTTTCTTT. It is translated as CSVEGEGNTEAFF.

The CDR3: CASSLGTGNPSNQPQHF. The CDR3 DNA sequence: TGTGCCAGCAGCTTGGGGACAGGGAACCCTAGCAATCAGCCCCAGCATTTT. V is TRBV5-6 and J is TRBJ1-5; 8 nucleotides line up with TRBD1. J gave up 0 bases and V 0 bases, and 5 bases lay outside the gene matches. CDR3 size: 17 residues. Germline lookup yields CDR1 SGHDT and CDR2 YYEEEE.

Worth noting for this clone: At one boundary the junction diverges from the germline segment, which might be a read error. The rearrangement links TRBV7-7 to TRBJ2-7; 9 bases map to TRBD1. The CDR3 is 15 amino acids. Germline-derived CDR1 and CDR2 are SSHAT and FNYEAQ (reference sequence). The CDR3 DNA follows: TGTGCTAGCAGCTTGGGACAGGGTGTACACTACGAGCAGTACTTC. Protein product: CASSLGQGVHYEQYF.

The chain recombines TRBV5-8 with TRBJ2-7, with 11 bases fitting TRBD2. The CDR3 totals 16 residues. Germline-derived CDR1 and CDR2 are SGHTS and YDEGEE. Losses at the gene ends were 1 base for V and 1 base for J; bases not matched to a gene: 4. The CDR3 DNA is TGTGCCAGCAGCTTGATTAGCGGGGGGGGATCCTACGAGCAGTACTTC. Protein: CASSLISGGGSYEQYF.

The chain is built from TRBV9 and TRBJ2-5; 7 bases match TRBD1. CDR1 SGDLS and CDR2 YYNGEE come from the germline V gene. The CDR3 runs 15 residues. Trimming removed 4 bases from V and 3 bases from J; junction bases left unmatched: 9. CDR3 DNA sequence: TGTGCCAGCAGCCCCACAGGGGTTAGGGAAGAGACCCAGTACTTC. Its protein is CASSPTGVREETQYF.

The chain joins TRBV27 to TRBJ2-5; D is uncertain. Germline CDR1 reads MNHEY; CDR2 reads SMNVEV (reference sequence). The CDR3 extends over 15 amino acids. The V end was cut by 1 base, the J end by 2 bases, with 11 bases between. This chain's CDR3 is CASSLFAGQQETQYF. As DNA, the CDR3 is TGTGCCAGCAGTTTATTTGCTGGGCAGCAAGAGACCCAGTACTTC.

This chain joins TRBV2 and TRBJ2-3; a possible D gene is TRBD1 (5 bases). The CDR3 loop spans 15 amino acids. The germline CDR1 and CDR2 sequences are SNHLY and FYNNEI. V gave up 3 bases and J gave up 6 bases, with 16 bases separating them. The CDR3 here is CASSDLATGSDTQYF. In DNA, the CDR3 is TGTGCCAGCAGTGACCTGGCAACAGGCTCCGATACGCAGTATTTT.

The CDR3, as DNA: TGTGCCAGCAGCCCCGGACTAGCGGGGGGGCATACGGTTGAGCAGTTCTTC. Translating it yields CASSPGLAGGHTVEQFF. The chain links TRBV5-4 to TRBJ2-1; 15 bases agree with TRBD2. V gave up 4 bases and J gave up 9 bases; unmatched junction bases: 11. The germline V gene has CDR1 SGHNT and CDR2 YYREEE (reference sequence). The CDR3 contains 17 residues.

This sequence joins TRBV9 and TRBJ2-6, with TRBD1 identical over 12 bases. The V segment lost 2 bases and the J segment 4 bases; nucleotides outside the gene matches: 10. The CDR3 sequence is 19 residues long. Germline V CDR1 and CDR2: SGDLS, YYNGEE. The CDR3 loop is CASSVSPRDRGPGANVLTF. The CDR3 DNA follows: TGTGCCAGCAGCGTCTCCCCTAGGGACAGGGGGCCCGGGGCCAACGTCCTGACTTTC.

The chain couples TRBV19 to TRBJ1-2; TRBD1 aligns across 7 bases. Per the germline V gene, CDR1 is LNHDA and CDR2 is SQIVND (reference sequence). Unmatched junction bases numbered 7, after V lost 5 bases and J lost 4 bases. This CDR3 has 14 amino acids. CDR3 nucleotides: TGTGCCAGTAGTGCCCTGACAGGGACCTATGGCTACACCTTC. This gives the protein CASSALTGTYGYTF. Looking up the rest from reference TRBV19 and TRBJ1-2 gives the full variable domain: DGGITQSPKYLFRKEGQNVTLSCEQNLNHDAMYWYRQDPGQGLRLIYYSQIVNDFQKGDIAEGYSVSREKKESFPLTVTSAQKNPTAFYLCASSALTGTYGYTFGSGTRLTVV.

This chain joins TRBV5-1 and TRBJ2-5, with 8 bases lining up with TRBD1. The germline V gene has CDR1 SGHRS and CDR2 YFSETQ. V was pared by 4 bases and J by 5 bases, with 7 bases of the junction left unmatched. The CDR3 consists of 14 residues. The CDR3 nucleotides are TGCGCCAGCAGCCGGGGCAGGGGGCGGGAGACCCAGTACTTC. It specifies CASSRGRGRETQYF. Combining the CDR3 with reference TRBV5-1 and TRBJ2-5 gives the whole variable domain KAGVTQTPRYLIKTRGQQVTLSCSPISGHRSVSWYQQTPGQGLQFLFEYFSETQRNKGNFPGRFSGRQFSNSRSEMNVSTLELGDSALYLCASSRGRGRETQYFGPGTRLLVL.

The rearrangement uses TRBV3-1 (or the pseudogene TRBV3-2) and TRBJ1-4; TRBD1 is a possible D gene (5 bases). Germline CDR1 LGHDT, CDR2 YNNKEL (reference sequence). The CDR3 runs to 14 residues. Trimming removed 2 bases from V and 7 bases from J, with 11 bases in between. The DNA of the CDR3 is TGTGCCAGCAGCCAACTCAGGAGGGGTGAAAAACTGTTTTTT. It is translated as CASSQLRRGEKLFF.

This clone has a count of ten or more. The V gene is TRBV7-9, the J gene TRBJ2-1; 8 bases map to TRBD2. Trimming took 0 bases from V and 4 from J; bases not matched to a gene: 5. The CDR3 contains 16 residues. Germline assignment: CDR1 SEHNR and CDR2 FQNEAQ (reference sequence). The DNA for the CDR3 is TGTGCCAGCAGCTTAGCGCGGGGGGCGTCATACAATGAGCAGTTCTTC. Amino acid sequence: CASSLARGASYNEQFF.

This clone has more than one count but fewer than ten. This chain joins TRBV27 and TRBJ2-2; 10 positions match TRBD2. Germline values: CDR1 MNHEY, CDR2 SMNVEV (reference sequence). The CDR3 has 15 residues. Unmatched junction bases numbered 7, after V lost 7 bases and J lost 5 bases. DNA of the CDR3: TGTGCCAGCACTCAGCGGGAGGGCCGTACCGGGGAGCTGTTTTTT. Protein product: CASTQREGRTGELFF.

The chain combines TRBV4-3 with TRBJ2-2, with 7 positions matching TRBD1. Germline V CDR1 and CDR2: LGHNA, YSLEER. The CDR3 has 15 amino acids. The V gene end was trimmed by 2 bases and the J gene end by 2 bases; junction bases not matched to a gene: 2. CDR3 protein: CASSQHRGNTGELFF. The CDR3 DNA reads as TGCGCCAGCAGCCAACACAGGGGTAACACCGGGGAGCTGTTTTTT.

A word on this clone: The junction departs from the called germline gene at one end, perhaps through a read error. The chain is built from TRBV28 and TRBJ1-4; 9 nucleotides match TRBD1. Germline V gene data show CDR1 as MDHEN and CDR2 as SYDVKM. This CDR3 spans 15 amino acids. The CDR3 nucleotides read TGTGCCACCCAAGGACAGGGGAGACCCACCGACCCCCTCTCTTTT. It translates to CATQGQGRPTDPLSF.

The chain carries TRBV12-3 or TRBV12-4 and TRBJ1-1; D uncertain. The CDR3 length is 11 residues. Trimming shortened V by 4 bases and J by 11 bases, and 11 bases separated the two germline ends. CDR3 bases: TGTGCCAGCAGTTACCGGGATTTGGCTTTCTTT. Translating it yields CASSYRDLAFF.

This clone was seen just once. The V and J genes are TRBV19 and TRBJ2-3; D possibly corresponds to TRBD1 (5 bases). Germline CDR1 and CDR2: LNHDA and SQIVND (reference sequence). The V end was cut by 3 bases, the J end by 3 bases, with 16 bases between. The CDR3 has 16 amino acids. The CDR3 protein is CASSIRAGSSTDTQYF. The CDR3 DNA is TGTGCCAGTAGTATTAGAGCAGGGTCCTCAACAGATACGCAGTATTTT.

This chain links TRBV11-3 with TRBJ2-3, with TRBD2 as a possible D gene (7 bases). Trimming cost V 5 bases and J 1 base, with 13 bases left between them. Germline CDR1 SGHNT, CDR2 YENEEA. The CDR3 is 15 amino acids. The CDR3 here is CASSTEGGGTDTQYF. CDR3 DNA sequence: TGTGCCAGCAGCACAGAGGGGGGGGGCACAGATACGCAGTATTTT.

J is TRBJ1-2 and V is TRBV7-9, with a tentative D call TRBD1 (5 bases). The CDR3 runs to 14 residues. Germline CDR1 and CDR2: SEHNR and FQNEAQ (reference sequence). Trimming left V 2 bases short and J 3 bases short, with 10 bases between. CDR3 residues: CASSLSGEYYGYTF. Here the CDR3 DNA reads TGTGCCAGCAGCTTATCGGGGGAGTACTATGGCTACACCTTC.

This sequence joins TRBV6-5 and TRBJ2-3, with a tentative D call TRBD1 (5 bases). Germline CDR1 MNHEY, CDR2 SVGAGI. V lost 5 bases to trimming and J lost 5 bases, with 14 bases between them. The CDR3 consists of 14 residues. The CDR3 nucleotides are TGTGCCAGCAGTCAAACAGGAGTAGGAGATACGCAGTATTTT. It is translated as CASSQTGVGDTQYF.

The V and J genes are TRBV18 and TRBJ1-1; 12 bases map to TRBD1. The V and J ends lost 2 bases and 5 bases, in that order; junction bases with no gene match: 12. In germline, CDR1 is KGHSH, CDR2 LQKENI. The CDR3 runs 18 residues. CDR3 protein: CASSPTTGTGGSWTEAFF. The CDR3 DNA follows: TGTGCCAGCTCACCAACAACCGGGACAGGGGGCTCTTGGACTGAAGCTTTCTTT.

The CDR3 here is CASRRDRNQPQHF. CDR3 sequence (DNA): TGTGCCAGCAGACGCGACAGAAATCAGCCCCAGCATTTT. The chain is built from TRBV27 and TRBJ1-5; possible D gene TRBD1, 5 bases. Germline V CDR1 and CDR2: MNHEY, SMNVEV (reference sequence). Trimming removed 6 bases from V and 4 bases from J, with 10 bases in between. CDR3 length: 13 residues.

The J gene is TRBJ1-2, the V gene TRBV7-2; unclear D gene. With 5 bases removed from V and 8 bases from J, the gap between germline ends came to 21 bases. The CDR3 sequence is 15 residues long. Germline-derived CDR1 and CDR2 are SGHTA and FQGNSA. The CDR3 loop is CASSQSRDLLRGYTF. As DNA, the CDR3 is TGTGCCAGCAGCCAGAGCCGGGATTTGTTGCGCGGCTACACCTTC.